This T cell receptor (beta chain) comes out of a study of technical replicates of blood from a few donors. Some clones are missing from TCRdb's copy, which holds only in-frame ones; the method was immunoSEQ multiplex PCR. The sample yields more than 70,000 clones, around 97% seen once. CDR3 size: 14 residues. V gave up 4 bases and J gave up 2 bases; unmatched junction bases: 5. From germline, CDR1 is SQVTM and CDR2 ANQGSEA. The sample was T cells isolated from PBMCs. The TCR was taken from a human donor in good health. The chain carries TRBV29-1 and TRBJ2-1; 7 nucleotides match TRBD2. The CDR3 region has the DNA TGCAGCGTTGTCCAGCGGGGAACCTACAATGAGCAGTTCTTC. It is translated as CSVVQRGTYNEQFF.